This T cell receptor beta chain was retrieved from a study of identical twins. General observations from the study: Zero-insertion results could be subject to partial confounding by invariant MAIT and iNKT cells. Out-of-frame alpha sequences shared between twins exhibited an excess of low generation probability.

CDR3 length equals 15 residues. Trimming pared 2 bases from V and 2 bases from J, leaving 12 bases between. Germline CDR1 and CDR2: SGHRS and YFSETQ. This clonotype was detected many times. Its matching antigen is unknown. Each CDR3 protein gets one entry after TCRdb re-called the 5' RACE reads with MiXCR. The table has 550,000 to 800,000 distinct CDR3 sequences, roughly 7.2% seen once; the top ten hold less than 2%. The data were also submitted as part of a second study, on yellow fever vaccine responses in identical twins.

This clonotype was sampled from a woman between 18 and 30 years old in good health. The chain carries TRBV5-1 and TRBJ2-3; a possible D gene is TRBD1 (5 bases). The sample comprised PBMCs. CDR3 amino acids: CASSFNRKSTDTQYF. In DNA form, the CDR3 reads TGCGCCAGCAGCTTTAACAGGAAATCCACAGATACGCAGTATTTT. Combining the CDR3 with reference TRBV5-1 and TRBJ2-3 gives the whole variable domain KAGVTQTPRYLIKTRGQQVTLSCSPISGHRSVSWYQQTPGQGLQFLFEYFSETQRNKGNFPGRFSGRQFSNSRSEMNVSTLELGDSALYLCASSFNRKSTDTQYFGPGTRLTVL.